Below, 3 T cell receptor beta chains from the same sample are listed, as sequenced in a study of read filtering for tumor transcriptome and immune sequencing. This library used 300 to 450 ng RNA and molecular barcoded adaptors spanning alpha/delta and beta/gamma chains. TCRdb ran MiXCR on the reads and lists one entry per CDR3 protein. The sample holds about 63,000 distinct CDR3 sequences, about 14% seen once. Sequenced material: a population of CD138-negative cells sorted from bone marrow. Receptor source: a donor at least 40 years old with multiple myeloma.

This clonotype was counted at least ten times. The gene calls are TRBV5-5 and TRBJ2-7; D possibly corresponds to TRBD1 (6 bases). Germline values: CDR1 SGHKS, CDR2 YYEKEE (reference sequence). This CDR3 has 12 amino acids. V shed 4 bases and J shed 5 bases, with 10 bases lying between them. The CDR3 protein is CASSTTGNEQYF. DNA of the CDR3: TGTGCCAGCAGCACTACAGGGAACGAGCAGTACTTC. The variable domain in full, completed from reference TRBV5-5 and TRBJ2-7, reads DAGVTQSPTHLIKTRGQQVTLRCSPISGHKSVSWYQQVLGQGPQFIFQYYEKEERGRGNFPDRFSARQFPNYSSELNVNALLLGDSALYLCASSTTGNEQYFGPGTRLTVT.

The chain joins TRBV28 to TRBJ2-1, with 7 positions matching TRBD1. V gave up 9 bases and J gave up 6 bases; unmatched junction bases: 11. Germline CDR1 MDHEN, CDR2 SYDVKM. The length of the CDR3 is 14 residues. The CDR3 sequence: CARKQGWVGNEQFF. DNA of the CDR3: TGTGCCAGGAAACAGGGGTGGGTAGGCAATGAGCAGTTCTTC.

A few counts support this clonotype. This could be a read error, since a much larger clone is one nucleotide away. This chain links TRBV6-1 with TRBJ2-1, with unresolved D. Deletions cut 2 bases from V and 6 bases from J, with 8 bases between. Germline V gene data show CDR1 as MNHNS and CDR2 as SASEGT. The CDR3 is 13 residues long. This CDR3 reads CASSERPGNEQFF. CDR3 nucleotides: TGTGCCAGCAGTGAAAGGCCAGGCAATGAGCAGTTCTTC.